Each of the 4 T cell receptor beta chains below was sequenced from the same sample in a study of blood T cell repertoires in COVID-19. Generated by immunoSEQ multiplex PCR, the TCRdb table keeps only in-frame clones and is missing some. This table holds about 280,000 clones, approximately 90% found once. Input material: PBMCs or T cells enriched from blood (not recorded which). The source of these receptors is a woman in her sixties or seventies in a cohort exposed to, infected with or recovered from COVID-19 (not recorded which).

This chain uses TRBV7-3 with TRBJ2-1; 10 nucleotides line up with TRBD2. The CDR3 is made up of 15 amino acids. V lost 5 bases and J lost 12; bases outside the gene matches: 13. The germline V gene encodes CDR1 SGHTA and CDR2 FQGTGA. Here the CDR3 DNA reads TGTGCCAGCAGCGAGATGGGGACTAGCGATGGGGGGCAGTTCTTC. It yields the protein CASSEMGTSDGGQFF.

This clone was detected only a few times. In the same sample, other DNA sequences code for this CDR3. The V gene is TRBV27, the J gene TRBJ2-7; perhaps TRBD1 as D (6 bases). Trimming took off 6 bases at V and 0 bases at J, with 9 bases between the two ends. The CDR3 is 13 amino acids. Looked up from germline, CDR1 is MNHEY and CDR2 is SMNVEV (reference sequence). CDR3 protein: CASRGHSSYEQYF. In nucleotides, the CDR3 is TGTGCCAGCAGGGGACATAGCTCCTACGAGCAGTACTTC.

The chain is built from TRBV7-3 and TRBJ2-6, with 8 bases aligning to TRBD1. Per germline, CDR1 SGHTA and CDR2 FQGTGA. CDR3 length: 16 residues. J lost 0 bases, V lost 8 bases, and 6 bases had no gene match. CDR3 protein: CASGRDRLSGANVLTF. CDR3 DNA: TGTGCCAGCGGCCGGGACAGGCTCTCTGGGGCCAACGTCCTGACTTTC.

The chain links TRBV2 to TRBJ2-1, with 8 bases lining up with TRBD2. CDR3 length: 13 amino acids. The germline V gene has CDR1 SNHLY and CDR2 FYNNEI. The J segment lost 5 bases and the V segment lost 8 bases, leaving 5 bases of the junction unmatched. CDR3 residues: CASQRERNNEQFF. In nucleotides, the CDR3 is TGTGCCAGCCAGCGGGAGAGGAACAATGAGCAGTTCTTC.